One and the same sample provided the 25 T cell receptor beta chains below, sequenced in a study of human T cells and chemical hapten exposure. This sample's time point: patch test 2, 6 weeks after DPC sensitization. Described treatment: therapeutic diphenylcyclopropenone sensitization with weekly scalp DPC. TCRdb reprocessed the RACE reads with MiXCR, giving one entry per CDR3 protein. Of about 43,000 distinct CDR3 sequences detected, around 3% appear once; the ten largest clones hold about 7.4%. Source: whole blood, taken in connection with sensitization to the hapten diphenylcyclopropenone (DPC). The receptors come from a man aged 40-49 years with alopecia areata. Some clones in this sample may be carry-over from other donors' samples.

This clonotype is medium-sized within its sample. The CDR3 DNA reads as TGCGCCAGCTGCCCCTATGGGACAGGGCAAGAGACCCAGTACTTC. It codes for CASCPYGTGQETQYF. J is TRBJ2-5 and V is TRBV5-1; TRBD1 matches at 9 bases. Per the germline V gene, CDR1 is SGHRS and CDR2 is YFSETQ. This CDR3 spans 15 amino acids. V was clipped by 7 bases and J by 2 bases; unmatched bases: 9.

This clonotype was observed many times. The V call is TRBV2, the J call TRBJ2-5; D is tentatively TRBD1 or TRBD2 (6 bases each). The V end was cut by 1 base, the J end by 4 bases, with 19 bases between. This CDR3 has 17 amino acids. Germline values: CDR1 SNHLY, CDR2 FYNNEI. Here the CDR3 reads CASSEGLPGASGETQYF. The DNA of the CDR3 is TGTGCCAGCAGTGAAGGGTTGCCGGGGGCGAGCGGAGAGACCCAGTACTTC.

This sequence joins TRBV19 and TRBJ1-1, with no clear D. V dropped 0 bases and J dropped 2 bases, with 4 bases sitting between them. Germline V gene data show CDR1 as LNHDA and CDR2 as SQIVND (reference sequence). There are 13 residues in the CDR3. The CDR3 nucleotides are TGTGCCAGTAGTATAGATCATAACACTGAAGCTTTCTTT. This sequence encodes CASSIDHNTEAFF.

As concerns this clonotype: Possible read error: a much larger clone is one base away. The rearrangement uses TRBV20-1 and TRBJ2-1, with D unclear. Germline values: CDR1 DFQATT, CDR2 SNEGSKA (reference sequence). Trimming took 6 bases from V and 3 from J, leaving 18 bases between them. The CDR3 is 15 residues long. DNA of the CDR3: TGCAGTGCCGGAGAAGCCCTGCTCTTCTACAATGAGCAGTTCTTC. Translation gives CSAGEALLFYNEQFF.

This clonotype was recorded many times. V and J are TRBV28 and TRBJ2-1; weak D call: TRBD1 (7 bases). V dropped 5 bases and J dropped 3 bases, with 20 bases sitting between them. This CDR3 has 17 amino acids. Looked up from germline, CDR1 is MDHEN and CDR2 is SYDVKM. CDR3 coding DNA: TGTGCCAGCAGTCCACGGGGGACAGAGGGGTACTACAATGAGCAGTTCTTC. This sequence encodes CASSPRGTEGYYNEQFF.

This clonotype has at least ten counts. V gene TRBV4-2 combines with J gene TRBJ2-3; 12 nucleotides agree with TRBD2. Germline V gene lookup returns CDR1 LGHNA and CDR2 YNFKEQ. The CDR3 runs to 16 residues. Germline trimming cut 4 bases from V and 2 bases from J; bases unmatched to any gene: 4. CDR3 sequence: CASSPTSGRATDTQYF. The CDR3, as DNA: TGTGCCAGCAGCCCGACTAGCGGGAGAGCCACAGATACGCAGTATTTT.

Only a few counts were recorded for this clonotype. The chain employs TRBV5-1 and TRBJ2-7; tentative D call: TRBD2 (6 bases). The germline V and J ends were trimmed by 1 base and 1 base, with 12 bases remaining between them. The germline V gene has CDR1 SGHRS and CDR2 YFSETQ. The CDR3 loop spans 15 amino acids. CDR3 protein: CASSLHGGVSYEQYF. The CDR3 DNA sequence: TGCGCCAGCAGCTTGCACGGAGGGGTGTCCTACGAGCAGTACTTC.

In this sample, this clonotype turned up many times. The chain employs TRBV5-4 and TRBJ2-1; 12 bases are shared with TRBD2. The V gene's germline CDR1 is SGHNT and CDR2 YYREEE (reference sequence). Trimming cost V 4 bases and J 8 bases; bases outside gene matches: 7. The CDR3 contains 15 residues. The CDR3 here is CASSPTSGRSHEQFF. CDR3 DNA: TGTGCCAGCAGCCCCACTAGCGGGAGGTCACATGAGCAGTTCTTC.

This clonotype was detected many times. The V call is TRBV4-3, the J call TRBJ2-7, with 7 bases that match TRBD2. V lost 2 bases to trimming and J lost 5 bases; unmatched junction nucleotides: 6. Looked up from germline, CDR1 is LGHNA and CDR2 is YSLEER. This CDR3 has 14 amino acids. CDR3 amino acids: CASSQFVGGNEQYF. CDR3 sequence (DNA): TGCGCCAGCAGCCAATTCGTGGGGGGGAACGAGCAGTACTTC.

In this sample, this clonotype turned up many times. CDR3 amino acids: CSARVRTASSYNSPLHF. The CDR3 region has the DNA TGCAGTGCTAGAGTGAGGACAGCGAGCTCCTATAATTCACCCCTCCACTTT. The chain combines TRBV20-1 with TRBJ1-6; possibly TRBD1 for D (6 bases). This CDR3 region has 17 residues. V gave up 1 base and J gave up 0 bases, with 13 bases separating them. CDR1 is DFQATT and CDR2 is SNEGSKA in the germline V gene (reference sequence).

This clonotype was seen ten or more times. The rearrangement uses TRBV28 and TRBJ2-1; 7 nucleotides align to TRBD2. The CDR3 runs to 15 residues. Germline values: CDR1 MDHEN, CDR2 SYDVKM. Trimming took 5 bases from V and 8 from J; bases not matched to a gene: 12. The CDR3 reads CASSPSLAGVHEQFF. The CDR3 nucleotides are TGTGCCAGCAGTCCCTCACTGGCGGGAGTTCATGAGCAGTTCTTC.

This rearrangement joins TRBV28 to TRBJ2-7, with D perhaps TRBD2 (6 bases). Per the germline V gene, CDR1 is MDHEN and CDR2 is SYDVKM. The CDR3 consists of 12 residues. The V and J ends lost 5 bases and 4 bases respectively, with 9 bases between them. In nucleotides, the CDR3 is TGTGCCAGCAGTAGGAGCGGGTACGAGCAGTACTTC. Translated, it gives CASSRSGYEQYF.

V and J are TRBV9 and TRBJ2-1; 12 bases are shared with TRBD2. Trimming took 6 bases from V and 2 from J; bases not matched to a gene: 6. Per germline, CDR1 SGDLS and CDR2 YYNGEE. The CDR3 is 16 amino acids. Here the CDR3 DNA reads TGTGCCAGCACCCAACTAGCGGGAGGCCCCTACAATGAGCAGTTCTTC. Translation gives CASTQLAGGPYNEQFF.

This clonotype was detected ten times or more. The chain has TRBV30 and TRBJ2-5; maybe TRBD1 (5 bases). V shed 3 bases and J shed 1 base, with 12 bases lying between them. The CDR3 runs 14 residues. The germline V gene has CDR1 GTSNPN and CDR2 SVGIG (reference sequence). CDR3 protein: CAWSSGQGQETQYF. In DNA, the CDR3 is TGTGCCTGGAGCTCCGGGCAGGGCCAAGAGACCCAGTACTTC.

This clonotype was detected ten times or more. This CDR3 reads CSARGAADSGANVLTF. DNA for the CDR3: TGCAGTGCTAGGGGGGCAGCCGACTCTGGGGCCAACGTCCTGACTTTC. The rearrangement uses TRBV20-1 and TRBJ2-6; maybe TRBD1 (6 bases). The germline V and J ends were trimmed by 3 bases and 0 bases, with 12 bases remaining between them. The CDR3 length is 16 residues. The V gene's germline CDR1 is DFQATT and CDR2 SNEGSKA (reference sequence).

This clonotype was picked up a small number of times. This chain connects TRBV6-6 to TRBJ1-3, with D hard to call. Germline-derived CDR1 and CDR2 are MNHNY and SVGAGI (reference sequence). CDR3 size: 15 residues. V was cut by 2 bases and J by 7 bases, with 15 bases left in between. CDR3 region: CASSYLPDLSNTIYF. The CDR3 nucleotides read TGTGCCAGCAGTTACCTACCGGACCTTTCGAACACCATATATTTT.

This clonotype was seen ten or more times. The gene calls are TRBV6-5 and TRBJ1-2; possible D gene TRBD1, 5 bases. This CDR3 has 15 amino acids. Germline V gene sequence: CDR1 MNHEY, CDR2 SVGAGI. V gave up 5 bases and J gave up 2 bases, with 15 bases separating them. The CDR3 here is CASSTQGGGNYGYTF. In DNA form, the CDR3 reads TGTGCCAGCAGTACCCAAGGCGGGGGAAACTATGGCTACACCTTC.

This clonotype was recorded many times. The rearrangement joins TRBV4-2 to TRBJ2-2, with TRBD1 matching 9 bases. Germline assignment: CDR1 LGHNA and CDR2 YNFKEQ. The CDR3 is made up of 14 amino acids. The ends lost 10 bases at V and 5 bases at J; junction bases unmatched: 8. The chain's CDR3 is CATQDRGSTGELFF. CDR3 nucleotides: TGTGCCACCCAGGACAGGGGAAGTACCGGGGAGCTGTTTTTT.

This clonotype was seen repeatedly, ten times or more. This sequence joins TRBV20-1 and TRBJ2-5; 9 nucleotides align to TRBD2. V trimming: 5 bases; J trimming: 2 bases; junction bases outside the gene matches: 6. Germline loops: CDR1 DFQATT, CDR2 SNEGSKA (reference sequence). The CDR3 is made up of 14 amino acids. For the CDR3, the DNA is TGCAGTGCTTCCCAGACTAGCGGACAAGAGACCCAGTACTTC. Translation gives CSASQTSGQETQYF.

This clonotype was seen at least ten times. The chain is built from TRBV3-1 and TRBJ1-3; D might be TRBD1 (5 bases). The germline V and J ends were trimmed by 6 bases and 1 base, with 10 bases remaining between them. From germline, CDR1 is LGHDT and CDR2 YNNKEL (reference sequence). This CDR3 has 14 residues. The DNA for the CDR3 is TGTGCCAGCAGGATCGAGGGGTCTGGAAACACCATATATTTT. Its translation: CASRIEGSGNTIYF.

This clonotype was observed many times. The chain uses TRBV30 and TRBJ1-3; no reliable D call. Trimming removed 4 bases from V and 5 bases from J, with 9 bases in between. Germline V gene lookup returns CDR1 GTSNPN and CDR2 SVGIG (reference sequence). This CDR3 region has 12 residues. CDR3 protein: CAWILTRNTIYF. The CDR3 region has the DNA TGTGCCTGGATTCTAACGAGAAACACCATATATTTT.

This clonotype was observed many times. The chain links TRBV20-1 to TRBJ2-1; D remains unclear. The germline V gene encodes CDR1 DFQATT and CDR2 SNEGSKA (reference sequence). CDR3 size: 11 residues. Trimming cost V 6 bases and J 8 bases, with 11 bases left between them. The CDR3: CSANEYDEQFF. The CDR3 bases are TGCAGTGCCAACGAATACGATGAGCAGTTCTTC.

This clonotype was counted many times. This sequence joins TRBV16 and TRBJ2-1, with TRBD2 matching 11 bases. Germline values: CDR1 KGHSY, CDR2 FQNENV. CDR3 length equals 15 residues. V dropped 4 bases and J dropped 7; count of bases not matched to a gene: 6. Here the CDR3 DNA reads TGTGCCAGCAGCCCCGGACTAGCGGGCCTTAATGAGCAGTTCTTC. Translating gives CASSPGLAGLNEQFF. Full variable domain (outside the CDR3, taken from reference TRBV16 and TRBJ2-1): GEEVAQTPKHLVRGEGQKAKLYCAPIKGHSYVFWYQQVLKNEFKFLISFQNENVFDETGMPKERFSAKCLPNSPCSLEIQATKLEDSAVYFCASSPGLAGLNEQFFGPGTRLTVL.

Ten or more counts support this clonotype. V usage is TRBV4-1 and J usage is TRBJ2-3; 11 nucleotides line up with TRBD2. This CDR3 has 16 residues. Germline V gene lookup returns CDR1 MGHRA and CDR2 YSYEKL. J was trimmed by 2 bases and V by 4 bases; bases with no gene match: 5. The CDR3 nucleotides are TGCGCCAGCAGCCGCCTACTAGCGGGGGCCACAGATACGCAGTATTTT. Protein: CASSRLLAGATDTQYF.

This clonotype was observed at least ten times. V is TRBV6-5 and J is TRBJ2-5; 8 bases agree with TRBD1. Germline V gives CDR1 MNHEY, CDR2 SVGAGI. J gave up 9 bases and V 0 bases, and 21 bases lay outside the gene matches. The CDR3 totals 19 residues. The chain's CDR3 is CASSYSQLWGQELKRAQYF. CDR3 nucleotide sequence: TGTGCCAGCAGTTACTCCCAATTGTGGGGACAGGAACTTAAAAGGGCCCAGTACTTC.